The clone carrying this TCR beta chain was seen at least ten times. The antigen is unknown. What was amplified from RNA transcripts were TCR beta CDR3 regions. The HTBI primer set served for first-round RT-PCR of the TCR CDR3. TCRdb fed the multiplex PCR reads into MiXCR, producing one record per CDR3 protein. The table lists approximately 430,000 distinct CDR3 sequences, 15% to 19% of them singletons. CDR1 is LNHDA and CDR2 is SQIVND in the germline V gene (reference sequence). The CDR3 is 16 amino acids. With 6 bases removed from V and 0 bases from J, the gap between germline ends came to 14 bases. The sample comes from a study of T cells in Graves' hyperthyroidism and ophthalmopathy. Study-level points and caveats: Among clonotypes expanded in thyroid above 0.001, most were also found in blood.

The TCR comes from a woman between 18 and 29 years old with Graves' hyperthyroidism. The sample was blood. The chain joins TRBV19 to TRBJ1-4, with D possibly being TRBD1 (5 bases). CDR3 coding DNA: TGTGCCAGTAGAGAGACAGCCATTTCAACTAATGAAAAACTGTTTTTT. Protein product: CASRETAISTNEKLFF.